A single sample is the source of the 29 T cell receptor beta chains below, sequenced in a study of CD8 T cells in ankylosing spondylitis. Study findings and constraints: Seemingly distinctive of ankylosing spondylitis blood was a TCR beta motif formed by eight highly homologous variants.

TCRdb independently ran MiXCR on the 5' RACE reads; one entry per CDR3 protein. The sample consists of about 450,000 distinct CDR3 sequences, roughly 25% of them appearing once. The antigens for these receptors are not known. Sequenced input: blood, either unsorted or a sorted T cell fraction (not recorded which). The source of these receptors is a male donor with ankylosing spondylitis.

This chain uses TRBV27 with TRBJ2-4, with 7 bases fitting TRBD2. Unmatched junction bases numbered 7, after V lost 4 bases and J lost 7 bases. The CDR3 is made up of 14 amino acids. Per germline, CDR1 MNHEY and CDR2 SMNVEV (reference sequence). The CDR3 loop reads CASSSPTSWNIQYF. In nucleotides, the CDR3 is TGTGCCAGCAGTTCGCCGACTAGCTGGAACATTCAGTACTTC.

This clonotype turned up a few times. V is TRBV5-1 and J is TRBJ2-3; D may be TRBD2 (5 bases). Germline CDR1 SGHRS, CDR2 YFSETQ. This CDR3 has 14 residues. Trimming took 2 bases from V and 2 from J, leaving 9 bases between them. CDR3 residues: CASSLGLITDTQYF. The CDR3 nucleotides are TGCGCCAGCAGCTTAGGACTGATCACAGATACGCAGTATTTT.

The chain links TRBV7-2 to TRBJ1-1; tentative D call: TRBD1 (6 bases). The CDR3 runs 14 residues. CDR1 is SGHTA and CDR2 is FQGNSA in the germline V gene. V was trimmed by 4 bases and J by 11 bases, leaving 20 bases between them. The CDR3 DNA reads TGTGCCAGCAGCTCATCGCCTACAGGGACTAGGGCTTTCTTT. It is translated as CASSSSPTGTRAFF.

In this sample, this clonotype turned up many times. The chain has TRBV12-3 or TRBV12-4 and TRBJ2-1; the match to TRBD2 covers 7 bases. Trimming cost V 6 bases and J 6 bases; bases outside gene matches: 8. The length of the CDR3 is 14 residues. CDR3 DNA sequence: TGTGCCAGCAGGGGACTAACCTCTCTCAATGAGCAGTTCTTC. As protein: CASRGLTSLNEQFF.

CDR3 in amino acids: CASILVIGTTGELFF. The CDR3, as DNA: TGCGCCAGCATCCTTGTAATCGGGACCACCGGGGAGCTGTTTTTT. The chain is built from TRBV5-1 and TRBJ2-2; D tentatively reads TRBD1 or TRBD2 (5 bases each). The V gene lost 6 bases and the J gene lost 4 bases, with 16 bases spanning the gap. The CDR3 extends over 15 amino acids. Germline CDR1 reads SGHRS; CDR2 reads YFSETQ. Complete variable domain (other parts from reference TRBV5-1 and TRBJ2-2): KAGVTQTPRYLIKTRGQQVTLSCSPISGHRSVSWYQQTPGQGLQFLFEYFSETQRNKGNFPGRFSGRQFSNSRSEMNVSTLELGDSALYLCASILVIGTTGELFFGEGSRLTVL.

CDR3 DNA sequence: TGTGCCAGTAGTACCCCTCGTGAGGGGGGTTACAATGAGCAGTTCTTC. It is translated as CASSTPREGGYNEQFF. The chain joins TRBV19 to TRBJ2-1; D may correspond to TRBD1 or TRBD2 (6 bases each). Trimming cost V 4 bases and J 4 bases, with 17 bases left between them. CDR1 and CDR2 from the germline V gene are LNHDA and SQIVND (reference sequence). This CDR3 has 16 amino acids.

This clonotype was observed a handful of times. For the CDR3, the DNA is TGCAGTGCTCACGACAGGGTCTATGGCTACACCTTC. It is translated as CSAHDRVYGYTF. The chain recombines TRBV20-1 with TRBJ1-2; 7 nucleotides line up with TRBD1. This CDR3 spans 12 amino acids. V was clipped by 5 bases and J by 4 bases; unmatched bases: 4. Per germline, CDR1 DFQATT and CDR2 SNEGSKA (reference sequence).

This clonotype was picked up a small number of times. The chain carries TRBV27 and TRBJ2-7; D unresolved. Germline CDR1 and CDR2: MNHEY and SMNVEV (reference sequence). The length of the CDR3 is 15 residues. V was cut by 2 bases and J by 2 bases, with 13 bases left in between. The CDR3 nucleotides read TGTGCCAGCAGTTTAGCCCCGCAGGCCACCTACGAGCAGTACTTC. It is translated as CASSLAPQATYEQYF.

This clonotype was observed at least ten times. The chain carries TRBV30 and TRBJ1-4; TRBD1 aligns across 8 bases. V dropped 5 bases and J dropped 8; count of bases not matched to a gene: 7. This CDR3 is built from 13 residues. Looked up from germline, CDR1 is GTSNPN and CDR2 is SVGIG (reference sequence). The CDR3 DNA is TGTGCCTGGGGGCGACAGGGGAAAGAAAAACTGTTTTTT. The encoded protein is CAWGRQGKEKLFF. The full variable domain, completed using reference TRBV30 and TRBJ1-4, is SQTIHQWPATLVQPVGSPLSLECTVEGTSNPNLYWYRQAAGRGLQLLFYSVGIGQISSEVPQNLSASRPQDRQFILSSKKLLLSDSGFYLCAWGRQGKEKLFFGSGTQLSVL.

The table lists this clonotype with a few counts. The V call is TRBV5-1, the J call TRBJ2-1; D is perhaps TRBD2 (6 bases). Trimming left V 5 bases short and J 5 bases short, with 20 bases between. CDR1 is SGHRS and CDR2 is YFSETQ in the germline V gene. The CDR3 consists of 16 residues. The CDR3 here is CASSYPALATNNEQFF. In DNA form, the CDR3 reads TGCGCCAGCAGTTACCCCGCCCTAGCGACGAACAATGAGCAGTTCTTC. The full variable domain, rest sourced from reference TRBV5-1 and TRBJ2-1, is KAGVTQTPRYLIKTRGQQVTLSCSPISGHRSVSWYQQTPGQGLQFLFEYFSETQRNKGNFPGRFSGRQFSNSRSEMNVSTLELGDSALYLCASSYPALATNNEQFFGPGTRLTVL.

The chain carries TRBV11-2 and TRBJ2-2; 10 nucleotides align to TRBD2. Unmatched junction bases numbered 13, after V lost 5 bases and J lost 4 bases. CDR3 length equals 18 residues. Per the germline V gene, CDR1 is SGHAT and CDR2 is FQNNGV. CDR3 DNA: TGTGCCAGCAGCGCCTATGCCGGACTAGCGGTACGCACCGGGGAGCTGTTTTTT. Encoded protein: CASSAYAGLAVRTGELFF.

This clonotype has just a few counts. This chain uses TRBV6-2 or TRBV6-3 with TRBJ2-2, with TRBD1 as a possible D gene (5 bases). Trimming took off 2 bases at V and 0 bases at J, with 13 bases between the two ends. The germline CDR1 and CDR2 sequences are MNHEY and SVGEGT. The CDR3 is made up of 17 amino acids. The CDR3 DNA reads TGTGCCAGCAGTTACCGACTTGCAGGGTCGAACACCGGGGAGCTGTTTTTT. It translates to CASSYRLAGSNTGELFF.

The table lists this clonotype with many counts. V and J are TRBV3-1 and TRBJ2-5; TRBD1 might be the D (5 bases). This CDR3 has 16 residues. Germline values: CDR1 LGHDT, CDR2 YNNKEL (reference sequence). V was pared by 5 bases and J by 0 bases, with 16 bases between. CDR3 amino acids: CASSSPPTEYQETQYF. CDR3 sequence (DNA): TGTGCCAGCAGCAGCCCCCCGACAGAGTACCAAGAGACCCAGTACTTC.

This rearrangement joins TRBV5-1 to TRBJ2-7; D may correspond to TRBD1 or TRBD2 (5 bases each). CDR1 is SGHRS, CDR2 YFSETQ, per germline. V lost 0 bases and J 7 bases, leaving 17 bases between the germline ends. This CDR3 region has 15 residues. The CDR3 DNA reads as TGCGCCAGCAGCTTGGCTGGGGCAGGGACGGGAGAGCAGTACGTC. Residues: CASSLAGAGTGEQYV.

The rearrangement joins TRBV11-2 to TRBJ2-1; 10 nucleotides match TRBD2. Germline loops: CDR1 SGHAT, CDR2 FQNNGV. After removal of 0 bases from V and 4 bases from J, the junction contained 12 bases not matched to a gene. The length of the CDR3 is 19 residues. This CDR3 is CASSLEIWESGRAYNEQFF. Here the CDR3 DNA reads TGTGCCAGCAGCTTAGAAATTTGGGAGAGCGGGAGGGCTTACAATGAGCAGTTCTTC.

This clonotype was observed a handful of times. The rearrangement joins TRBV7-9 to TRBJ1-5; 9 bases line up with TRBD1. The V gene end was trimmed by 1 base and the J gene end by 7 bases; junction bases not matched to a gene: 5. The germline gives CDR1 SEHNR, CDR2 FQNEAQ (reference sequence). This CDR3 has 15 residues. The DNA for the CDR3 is TGTGCCAGCAGCTTAGAGGGACAGGGTTGGCAGCCCCAGCATTTT. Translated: CASSLEGQGWQPQHF.

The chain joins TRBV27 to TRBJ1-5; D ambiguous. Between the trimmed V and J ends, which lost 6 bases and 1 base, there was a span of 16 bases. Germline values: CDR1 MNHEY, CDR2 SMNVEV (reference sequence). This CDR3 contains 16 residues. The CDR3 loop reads CASRPLYRGSNQPQHF. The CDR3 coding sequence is TGTGCCAGCAGACCCCTGTACCGCGGGAGCAATCAGCCCCAGCATTTT.

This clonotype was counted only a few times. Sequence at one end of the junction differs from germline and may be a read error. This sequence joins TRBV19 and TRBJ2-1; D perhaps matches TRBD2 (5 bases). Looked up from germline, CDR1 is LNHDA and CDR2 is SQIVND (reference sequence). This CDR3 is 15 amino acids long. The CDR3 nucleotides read TGTGCTAGTAGTATAAGAGGGAGTGGATACAATGAGCAGTTCTTC. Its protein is CASSIRGSGYNEQFF.

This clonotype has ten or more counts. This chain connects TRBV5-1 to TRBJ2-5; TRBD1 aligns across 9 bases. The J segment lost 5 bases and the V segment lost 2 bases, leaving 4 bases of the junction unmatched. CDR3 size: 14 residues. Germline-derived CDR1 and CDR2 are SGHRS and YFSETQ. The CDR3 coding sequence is TGCGCCAGCAGCTTACAGGGGGCGCGGGAGACCCAGTACTTC. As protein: CASSLQGARETQYF.

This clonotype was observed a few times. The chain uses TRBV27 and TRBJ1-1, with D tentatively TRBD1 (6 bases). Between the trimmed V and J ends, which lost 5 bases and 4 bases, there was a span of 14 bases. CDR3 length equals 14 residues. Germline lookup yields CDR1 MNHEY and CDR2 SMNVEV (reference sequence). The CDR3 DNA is TGTGCCAGCAGTAAAGAAGGGGGTATCACTGAAGCTTTCTTT. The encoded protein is CASSKEGGITEAFF.

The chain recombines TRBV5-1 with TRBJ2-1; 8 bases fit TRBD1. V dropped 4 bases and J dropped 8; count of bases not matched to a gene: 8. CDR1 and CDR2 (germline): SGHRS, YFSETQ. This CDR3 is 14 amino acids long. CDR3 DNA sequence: TGCGCCAGCAGCATAGGCGGACAGGGCGATGAGCAGTTCTTC. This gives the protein CASSIGGQGDEQFF.

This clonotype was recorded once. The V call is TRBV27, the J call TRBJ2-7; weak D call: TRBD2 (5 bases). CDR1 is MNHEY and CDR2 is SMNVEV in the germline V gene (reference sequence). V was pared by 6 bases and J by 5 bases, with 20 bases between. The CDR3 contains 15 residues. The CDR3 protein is CASRSHSALSHEQYF. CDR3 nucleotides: TGTGCCAGCAGATCCCATAGCGCCCTGAGTCACGAGCAGTACTTC.

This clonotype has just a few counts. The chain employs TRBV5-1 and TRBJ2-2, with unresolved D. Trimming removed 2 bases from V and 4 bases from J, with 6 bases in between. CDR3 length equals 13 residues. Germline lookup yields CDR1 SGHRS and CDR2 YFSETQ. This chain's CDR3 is CASSFSSTGELFF. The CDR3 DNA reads TGCGCCAGCAGCTTCTCCAGCACCGGGGAGCTGTTTTTT.

CDR3 sequence: CASSQGAAGPADIYGYTF. For the CDR3, the DNA is TGCGCCAGCAGCCAAGGAGCGGCAGGACCCGCGGATATCTATGGCTACACCTTC. The V gene is TRBV4-1, the J gene TRBJ1-2; the D is unclear. Per germline, CDR1 MGHRA and CDR2 YSYEKL. CDR3 length equals 18 residues. V was clipped by 1 base and J by 4 bases, with 22 bases between them.

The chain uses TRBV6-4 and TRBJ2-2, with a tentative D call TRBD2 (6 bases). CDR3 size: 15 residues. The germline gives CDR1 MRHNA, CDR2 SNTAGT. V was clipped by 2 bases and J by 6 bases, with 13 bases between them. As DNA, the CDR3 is TGTGCCAGCAGTGACACCCGGACTACTCCCGGGGAGCTGTTTTTT. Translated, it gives CASSDTRTTPGELFF.

CDR3 nucleotide sequence: TGCAGCGTTGAAGATCTGAGACAGGGGGCGAACACCGGGGAGCTGTTTTTT. Residues: CSVEDLRQGANTGELFF. This chain connects TRBV29-1 to TRBJ2-2; 9 bases are a match to TRBD1. The length of the CDR3 is 17 residues. Germline lookup yields CDR1 SQVTM and CDR2 ANQGSEA. The J segment lost 0 bases and the V segment lost 0 bases, leaving 5 bases of the junction unmatched.

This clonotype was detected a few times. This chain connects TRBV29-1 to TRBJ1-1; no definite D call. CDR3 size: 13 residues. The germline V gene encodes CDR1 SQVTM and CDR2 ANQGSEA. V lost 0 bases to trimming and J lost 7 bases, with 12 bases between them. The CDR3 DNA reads TGCAGCGTTGAAGATATATGGCGGCTTGAAGCTTTCTTT. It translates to CSVEDIWRLEAFF.

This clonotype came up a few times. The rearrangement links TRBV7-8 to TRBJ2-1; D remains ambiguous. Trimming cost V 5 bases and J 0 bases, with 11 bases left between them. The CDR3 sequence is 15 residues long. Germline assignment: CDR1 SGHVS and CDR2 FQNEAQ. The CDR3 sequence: CASSLTMASYNEQFF. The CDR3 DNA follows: TGTGCCAGCAGCCTAACGATGGCCTCCTACAATGAGCAGTTCTTC.

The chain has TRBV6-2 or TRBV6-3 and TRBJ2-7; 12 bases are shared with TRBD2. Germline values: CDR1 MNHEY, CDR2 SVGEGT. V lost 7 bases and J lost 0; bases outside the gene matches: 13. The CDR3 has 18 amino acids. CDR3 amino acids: CASNRGLAGHPVSYEQYF. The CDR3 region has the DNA TGTGCCAGCAATCGGGGACTAGCGGGCCACCCCGTCTCCTACGAGCAGTACTTC.